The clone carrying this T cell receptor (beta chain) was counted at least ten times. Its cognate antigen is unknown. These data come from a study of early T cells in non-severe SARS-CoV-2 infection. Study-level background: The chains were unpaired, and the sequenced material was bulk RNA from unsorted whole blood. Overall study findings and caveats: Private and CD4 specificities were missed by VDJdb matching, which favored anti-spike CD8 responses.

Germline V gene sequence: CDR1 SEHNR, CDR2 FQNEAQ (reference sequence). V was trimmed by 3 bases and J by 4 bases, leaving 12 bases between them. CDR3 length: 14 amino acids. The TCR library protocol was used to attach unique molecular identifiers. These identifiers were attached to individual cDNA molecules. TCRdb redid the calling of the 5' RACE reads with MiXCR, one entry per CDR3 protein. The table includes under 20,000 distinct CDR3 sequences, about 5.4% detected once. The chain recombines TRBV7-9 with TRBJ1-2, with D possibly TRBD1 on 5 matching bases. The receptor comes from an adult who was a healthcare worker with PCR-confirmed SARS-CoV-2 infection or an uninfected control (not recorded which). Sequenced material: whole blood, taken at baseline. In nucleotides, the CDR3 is TGTGCCAGCAGCTTGGGGAGGGGACTCTATGGCTACACCTTC. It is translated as CASSLGRGLYGYTF.